These 18 T cell receptor beta chains originate from one sample sequenced in a study of OX40 agonist ivuxolimab in advanced cancers. The protocol was immunoSEQ multiplex PCR, while the TCRdb copy is restricted to in-frame clones and leaves out a portion. In the table there are roughly 64,000 clones, 85% of which are singletons. This specimen consisted of CD4+ or CD8+ T cells sorted from blood, obtained in a trial of the OX40 agonist ivuxolimab. Receptors were obtained from an adult with an advanced solid tumor such as melanoma, head and neck, liver or kidney cancer.

This rearrangement joins TRBV18 to TRBJ1-2; 9 positions agree with TRBD1. The CDR3 has 13 residues. J was trimmed by 8 bases and V by 6 bases; bases with no gene match: 7. Germline CDR1 is KGHSH and CDR2 is LQKENI. This CDR3 reads CASSPTGGIGYTF. As DNA, the CDR3 is TGTGCCAGCTCCCCCACAGGGGGCATAGGCTACACCTTC.

The V and J genes are TRBV7-9 and TRBJ2-5; the D is unclear. V was clipped by 2 bases and J by 5 bases, with 12 bases between them. The CDR3 is 14 residues long. Germline CDR1 is SEHNR and CDR2 is FQNEAQ (reference sequence). CDR3 sequence (DNA): TGTGCCAGCAGCTTATCCGATGCCAGGGAGACCCAGTACTTC. Encoded protein: CASSLSDARETQYF. Supplemented by reference TRBV7-9 and TRBJ2-5, the full variable domain reads DTGVSQNPRHKITKRGQNVTFRCDPISEHNRLYWYRQTLGQGPEFLTYFQNEAQLEKSRLLSDRFSAERPKGSFSTLEIQRTEQGDSAMYLCASSLSDARETQYFGPGTRLLVL.

The chain joins TRBV6-1 to TRBJ2-1; D not resolved. Germline lookup yields CDR1 MNHNS and CDR2 SASEGT. Trimming left V 3 bases short and J 5 bases short, with 11 bases between. The length of the CDR3 is 14 residues. The CDR3 DNA follows: TGTGCCAGCAGTGAGTGGCAGAAAAACAATGAGCAGTTCTTC. This codes for CASSEWQKNNEQFF.

The chain carries TRBV28 and TRBJ2-2, with TRBD1 matching over 10 bases. CDR1 and CDR2 (germline): MDHEN, SYDVKM. The CDR3 has 14 residues. V gave up 6 bases and J gave up 7 bases; unmatched junction bases: 5. In DNA, the CDR3 is TGTGCCAGCAGCGGACAGGGGGAAGGCGGGGAGCTGTTTTTT. This encodes CASSGQGEGGELFF.

The CDR3 here is CASSESNAGVEFF. The CDR3 nucleotides are TGCGCCAGCAGTGAGTCGAATGCGGGAGTGGAGTTCTTC. V gene TRBV10-1 combines with J gene TRBJ2-1; TRBD2 agrees at 7 bases. CDR3 length: 13 residues. Germline trimming cut 0 bases from V and 14 bases from J; bases unmatched to any gene: 7. CDR1 and CDR2 from the germline V gene are WNHNN and SYGVQD (reference sequence).

Concerning this clone: This CDR3 is also generated by other DNA sequences in the sample. V usage is TRBV5-4 and J usage is TRBJ2-1, with TRBD2 matching 8 bases. The CDR3 totals 18 residues. Germline V gene lookup returns CDR1 SGHNT and CDR2 YYREEE (reference sequence). The junction had 14 bases not matched to a gene; V was cut back by 0 bases and J by 6 bases. CDR3 residues: CASSLGTVGLAGRNEQFF. For the CDR3, the DNA is TGTGCCAGCAGCTTGGGAACAGTTGGACTAGCTGGACGCAATGAGCAGTTCTTC.

This clone was seen just once. For the CDR3, the DNA is TGTGCCAGCAGTTCAAAAACAGGGTTTAGCTACGAGCAGTACTTC. This sequence encodes CASSSKTGFSYEQYF. The V call is TRBV6-5, the J call TRBJ2-7; D perhaps matches TRBD1 (6 bases). This CDR3 comprises 15 residues. Germline-derived CDR1 and CDR2 are MNHEY and SVGAGI. Trimming took 4 bases from V and 3 from J, leaving 16 bases between them.

This clone occurred once. The rearrangement uses TRBV5-1 and TRBJ1-6; TRBD1 might be the D (6 bases). V lost 0 bases, J lost 9 bases, and 16 bases lay in between. Germline-derived CDR1 and CDR2 are SGHRS and YFSETQ. This CDR3 has 16 residues. CDR3 in DNA: TGCGCCAGCAGCTTGGATGGGGGCATAAACAGTTCACCCCTCCACTTT. This translates into CASSLDGGINSSPLHF.

V and J are TRBV7-9 and TRBJ2-1; D perhaps matches TRBD2 (5 bases). The germline V and J ends were trimmed by 3 bases and 8 bases, with 17 bases remaining between them. CDR3 length: 15 amino acids. The germline V gene encodes CDR1 SEHNR and CDR2 FQNEAQ (reference sequence). CDR3 bases: TGTGCCAGCAGCTTCCGGGAATCTACAGTAGATGAGCAGTTCTTC. It encodes CASSFRESTVDEQFF.

The chain is built from TRBV15 and TRBJ1-5; 10 bases line up with TRBD1. V trimming: 0 bases; J trimming: 5 bases; junction bases outside the gene matches: 10. CDR3 size: 18 residues. CDR1 LNHNV and CDR2 YYDKDF come from the germline V gene (reference sequence). CDR3 region: CATSRDWRDRGRDQPQHF. The DNA for the CDR3 is TGTGCCACCAGCAGAGATTGGAGGGACAGGGGTCGGGATCAGCCCCAGCATTTT. The full variable domain, with the rest looked up from reference TRBV15 and TRBJ1-5, is DAMVIQNPRYQVTQFGKPVTLSCSQTLNHNVMYWYQQKSSQAPKLLFHYYDKDFNNEADTPDNFQSRRPNTSFCFLDIRSPGLGDTAMYLCATSRDWRDRGRDQPQHFGDGTRLSIL.

This chain joins TRBV30 and TRBJ1-2; D is uncertain. There are 10 residues in the CDR3. V was clipped by 5 bases and J by 6 bases, with 7 bases between them. CDR1 and CDR2 (germline): GTSNPN, SVGIG (reference sequence). DNA for the CDR3: TGTGCCTGGCCCCACAATGGCTACACCTTC. Translating it yields CAWPHNGYTF.

This chain connects TRBV19 to TRBJ2-2, with D hard to call. Looked up from germline, CDR1 is LNHDA and CDR2 is SQIVND (reference sequence). Trimming removed 4 bases from V and 2 bases from J, with 14 bases in between. This CDR3 is built from 16 residues. The CDR3 spells CASSTLLTSNTGELFF. CDR3 coding DNA: TGTGCCAGTAGTACTCTCTTGACGAGTAACACCGGGGAGCTGTTTTTT.

Judged by abundance, this clone is medium-sized. At the DNA level, this CDR3 is encoded by other sequences in the same sample as well. The V gene is TRBV7-2, the J gene TRBJ2-5; 8 nucleotides line up with TRBD1. The CDR3 is 16 residues long. The V segment lost 2 bases and the J segment 5 bases; nucleotides outside the gene matches: 10. The V gene's germline CDR1 is SGHTA and CDR2 FQGNSA. The CDR3 nucleotides read TGTGCCAGCAGCTTAACCCGGACAGGGAAAGCGGAGACCCAGTACTTC. Its protein product is CASSLTRTGKAETQYF.

The chain joins TRBV6-5 to TRBJ2-5; D unresolved. CDR1 is MNHEY, CDR2 SVGAGI, per germline. This CDR3 is built from 14 residues. The V gene lost 1 base and the J gene lost 5 bases, with 11 bases spanning the gap. CDR3 amino acids: CASSYLAVGETQYF. CDR3 DNA: TGTGCCAGCAGTTACTTGGCGGTGGGGGAGACCCAGTACTTC.

This chain connects TRBV7-8 to TRBJ1-5, with D possibly being TRBD1 (5 bases). Per germline, CDR1 SGHVS and CDR2 FQNEAQ. Trimming removed 3 bases from V and 7 bases from J, with 10 bases in between. The CDR3 extends over 13 amino acids. CDR3 loop: CASSFGGDQPQHF. CDR3 sequence (DNA): TGTGCCAGCAGCTTCGGGGGTGACCAGCCCCAGCATTTT.

J is TRBJ1-2 and V is TRBV7-2; D is possibly TRBD1 (6 bases). V lost 1 base and J 7 bases, leaving 16 bases between the germline ends. Germline CDR1 is SGHTA and CDR2 is FQGNSA. The CDR3 runs to 15 residues. CDR3 in amino acids: CASSLGGGLKGGYTF. CDR3 DNA sequence: TGTGCCAGCAGCTTAGGAGGGGGGTTAAAAGGTGGCTACACCTTC.

This rearrangement joins TRBV6-5 to TRBJ2-7; 9 nucleotides agree with TRBD1. The junction had 4 bases not matched to a gene; V was cut back by 8 bases and J by 5 bases. Germline CDR1 MNHEY, CDR2 SVGAGI. CDR3 size: 12 residues. DNA for the CDR3: TGTGCCAGCCGACAGGGGGATCACGAGCAGTACTTC. Translating gives CASRQGDHEQYF.

In this sample, this clone turned up once. The chain couples TRBV4-1 to TRBJ2-7; D may be TRBD1 (5 bases). This CDR3 has 14 residues. The germline V gene encodes CDR1 MGHRA and CDR2 YSYEKL. The V end was cut by 0 bases, the J end by 3 bases, with 9 bases between. CDR3 region: CASSQDSQVYEQYF. The CDR3, as DNA: TGCGCCAGCAGCCAAGACTCACAGGTCTACGAGCAGTACTTC.